A single sample gave rise to the 22 T cell receptor beta chains below, sequenced in a study of cytotoxic CD8 clonotypes in ibrutinib-treated CLL. Profiled with immunoSEQ multiplex PCR; TCRdb holds only in-frame clones, not every one. This table has roughly 170,000 clones, around 80% appearing once. Sequenced here: PBMCs, sampled after 24 months of ibrutinib treatment. The source of these receptors is a human donor with chronic lymphocytic leukemia.

The genes are TRBV20-1 and TRBJ1-1; TRBD1 might be the D (5 bases). Germline assignment: CDR1 DFQATT and CDR2 SNEGSKA (reference sequence). The CDR3 has 11 residues. In DNA, the CDR3 is TGCAAGTCCACAGGTAACACTGAAGCTTTCTTT. This codes for CKSTGNTEAFF.

The chain links TRBV6-6 to TRBJ1-3, with D unclear. Per germline, CDR1 MNHNY and CDR2 SVGAGI (reference sequence). The CDR3 covers 13 residues. Trimming pared 6 bases from V and 0 bases from J, leaving 6 bases between. CDR3: CASRRYSGNTIYF. The CDR3 DNA follows: TGTGCCAGCAGGAGGTACTCTGGAAACACCATATATTTT.

V gene TRBV6-5 combines with J gene TRBJ2-3; tentatively, D is TRBD1 (6 bases). Looked up from germline, CDR1 is MNHEY and CDR2 is SVGAGI. V lost 4 bases and J lost 5, with 13 bases in between. This CDR3 contains 14 residues. CDR3 protein: CASSSRTRGDTQYF. For the CDR3, the DNA is TGTGCCAGCAGTTCCCGGACCAGGGGAGATACGCAGTATTTT.

This chain links TRBV9 with TRBJ1-1, with 8 positions matching TRBD1. V was pared by 4 bases and J by 7 bases, with 6 bases of the junction left unmatched. The CDR3 is 13 amino acids. From germline, CDR1 is SGDLS and CDR2 YYNGEE. The CDR3, as DNA: TGTGCCAGCAGCCCAGGGGGCGGAGTTGAAGCTTTCTTT. Translation gives CASSPGGGVEAFF.

The V call is TRBV6-5, the J call TRBJ1-1; TRBD1 matches at 9 bases. V shed 6 bases, J shed 1 base, and the junction held 6 bases outside the gene matches. The CDR3 extends over 15 amino acids. Germline V CDR1 and CDR2: MNHEY, SVGAGI. CDR3 amino acids: CASRGTGNTNTEAFF. In nucleotides, the CDR3 is TGTGCCAGCAGGGGGACAGGGAATACGAACACTGAAGCTTTCTTT.

In DNA form, the CDR3 reads TGCGCCAGCAGCCAAGATGGAAGGGTAGGGGGTGATGAGCAGTTCTTC. Protein product: CASSQDGRVGGDEQFF. The rearrangement links TRBV4-1 to TRBJ2-1, with D possibly TRBD1 on 6 matching bases. CDR3 size: 16 residues. Germline V CDR1 and CDR2: MGHRA, YSYEKL. Trimming left V 0 bases short and J 8 bases short, with 17 bases between.

The chain is built from TRBV7-9 and TRBJ1-2; TRBD1 matches at 8 bases. The germline CDR1 and CDR2 sequences are SEHNR and FQNEAQ (reference sequence). V trimming: 7 bases; J trimming: 5 bases; junction bases outside the gene matches: 9. The CDR3 runs 14 residues. As DNA, the CDR3 is TGTGCCAGCATCAAGGACAGGGACCTTTATGGCTACACCTTC. As protein: CASIKDRDLYGYTF.

The chain combines TRBV4-1 with TRBJ2-4, with 8 bases matching TRBD2. With V trimmed by 3 bases and J by 1 base, 8 bases remained unmatched. CDR1 and CDR2 (germline): MGHRA, YSYEKL. The CDR3 totals 17 residues. The CDR3 sequence: CASSHLLAAIAKNIQYF. CDR3 DNA: TGCGCCAGCAGCCACCTACTAGCGGCCATTGCCAAAAACATTCAGTACTTC.

The chain is built from TRBV19 and TRBJ1-2; D is unresolved. Trimming took 3 bases from V and 1 from J, leaving 9 bases between them. CDR1 is LNHDA, CDR2 SQIVND, per germline (reference sequence). This CDR3 is built from 14 residues. The CDR3 region is CASSMNSLNYGYTF. Written as DNA, the CDR3 is TGTGCCAGTAGTATGAACAGCCTTAACTATGGCTACACCTTC.

This chain links TRBV2 with TRBJ2-7; D unclear. The CDR3 length is 15 residues. V lost 4 bases, J lost 2 bases, and 15 bases lay in between. CDR1 SNHLY and CDR2 FYNNEI come from the germline V gene. The CDR3 loop reads CASSGVTTPTYEQYF. CDR3 coding DNA: TGTGCCAGCAGTGGAGTTACGACCCCTACCTACGAGCAGTACTTC.

This clone was observed once. V gene TRBV7-9 combines with J gene TRBJ2-1; 12 nucleotides agree with TRBD2. V was clipped by 8 bases and J by 7 bases; unmatched bases: 9. This CDR3 has 15 residues. The germline CDR1 and CDR2 sequences are SEHNR and FQNEAQ (reference sequence). The CDR3 bases are TGTGCCAGCCGGGCGACTAGCGGGAGTCAGAATGAGCAGTTCTTC. Protein: CASRATSGSQNEQFF.

This clone was counted between two and nine times. This chain links TRBV5-4 with TRBJ1-4; no firm D call. The length of the CDR3 is 16 residues. Germline CDR1 SGHNT, CDR2 YYREEE (reference sequence). V was cut by 4 bases and J by 0 bases, with 13 bases left in between. CDR3 sequence reads: CASSPEQYATNEKLFF. For the CDR3, the DNA is TGTGCCAGCAGCCCGGAGCAGTATGCAACTAATGAAAAACTGTTTTTT.

The chain links TRBV11-2 to TRBJ2-7, with 8 nucleotides matching TRBD2. The ends lost 2 bases at V and 1 base at J; junction bases unmatched: 4. CDR1 and CDR2 (germline): SGHAT, FQNNGV. The CDR3 sequence is 15 residues long. CDR3 bases: TGTGCCAGCAGCTTAAAGCGGGAGATATCCTACGAGCAGTACTTC. Its protein product is CASSLKREISYEQYF. Looking up the rest from reference TRBV11-2 and TRBJ2-7 gives the full variable domain: EAGVAQSPRYKIIEKRQSVAFWCNPISGHATLYWYQQILGQGPKLLIQFQNNGVVDDSQLPKDRFSAERLKGVDSTLKIQPAKLEDSAVYLCASSLKREISYEQYFGPGTRLTVT.

This chain joins TRBV6-5 and TRBJ2-7; 7 bases map to TRBD1. Germline V gene lookup returns CDR1 MNHEY and CDR2 SVGAGI. V lost 2 bases, J lost 0 bases, and 4 bases stayed unmatched. This CDR3 contains 15 residues. DNA of the CDR3: TGTGCCAGCAGTTACAGGGGGCCCATCTCCTACGAGCAGTACTTC. This encodes CASSYRGPISYEQYF.

The chain links TRBV9 to TRBJ1-2, with D tentatively TRBD1 (5 bases). The CDR3 is made up of 17 amino acids. V lost 0 bases and J 4 bases, leaving 19 bases between the germline ends. The V gene's germline CDR1 is SGDLS and CDR2 YYNGEE. The CDR3 bases are TGTGCCAGCAGCGTAGTACCGACAACCGGGGGTACCTATGGCTACACCTTC. This translates into CASSVVPTTGGTYGYTF.

The genes are TRBV19 and TRBJ1-3; possibly TRBD1 for D (6 bases). Trimming took 3 bases from V and 2 from J, leaving 11 bases between them. Germline assignment: CDR1 LNHDA and CDR2 SQIVND (reference sequence). This CDR3 comprises 15 residues. The DNA of the CDR3 is TGTGCCAGTAGTATTGGCAGGGGACCTGGAAACACCATATATTTT. Residues: CASSIGRGPGNTIYF.

CDR3 DNA sequence: TGTGCCAGCAGTCCCGACCTTAATGAATTGGCCAATCAGCCCCAGCATTTT. Its translation: CASSPDLNELANQPQHF. V is TRBV27 and J is TRBJ1-5; D call uncertain. This CDR3 contains 17 residues. Germline V lookup: CDR1 MNHEY, CDR2 SMNVEV (reference sequence). Trimming cost V 5 bases and J 3 bases, with 20 bases left between them.

A single count supports this clone. The chain has TRBV7-9 and TRBJ1-1; D not certain. V lost 5 bases and J 0 bases, leaving 16 bases between the germline ends. The CDR3 runs 16 residues. Germline V lookup: CDR1 SEHNR, CDR2 FQNEAQ (reference sequence). The CDR3: CASSPPGRQLNTEAFF. CDR3 DNA sequence: TGTGCCAGCAGCCCTCCCGGTCGGCAGTTGAACACTGAAGCTTTCTTT.

J is TRBJ1-5 and V is TRBV6-1, with D maybe TRBD1 (6 bases). Germline values: CDR1 MNHNS, CDR2 SASEGT. V lost 2 bases and J lost 4, with 9 bases in between. The CDR3 sequence is 14 residues long. CDR3 sequence (DNA): TGTGCCAGCAGTGAAATCAGGGGTAATCAGCCCCAGCATTTT. Translating gives CASSEIRGNQPQHF.

V usage is TRBV5-1 and J usage is TRBJ2-6, with 9 bases matching TRBD1. Germline CDR1 is SGHRS and CDR2 is YFSETQ. This CDR3 spans 17 amino acids. V lost 4 bases, J lost 0 bases, and 5 bases stayed unmatched. The CDR3, as DNA: TGCGCCAGCAGCCGAAGGACAGGGGTCTCTGGGGCCAACGTCCTGACTTTC. Translation gives CASSRRTGVSGANVLTF.

The J gene is TRBJ1-2, the V gene TRBV9; 11 bases are shared with TRBD1. This CDR3 is 14 amino acids long. J was trimmed by 0 bases and V by 7 bases; bases with no gene match: 2. Germline values: CDR1 SGDLS, CDR2 YYNGEE. For the CDR3, the DNA is TGTGCCAGCGGGGACAGGGGGTCTAACTATGGCTACACCTTC. Translation gives CASGDRGSNYGYTF.

This rearrangement joins TRBV6-6 to TRBJ1-1; 7 bases align to TRBD1. V trimming: 2 bases; J trimming: 3 bases; junction bases outside the gene matches: 3. CDR1 MNHNY and CDR2 SVGAGI come from the germline V gene (reference sequence). CDR3 length equals 14 residues. The CDR3 region has the DNA TGTGCCAGCAGTTACCAGGGGGGTCACACTGAAGCTTTCTTT. Residues: CASSYQGGHTEAFF.